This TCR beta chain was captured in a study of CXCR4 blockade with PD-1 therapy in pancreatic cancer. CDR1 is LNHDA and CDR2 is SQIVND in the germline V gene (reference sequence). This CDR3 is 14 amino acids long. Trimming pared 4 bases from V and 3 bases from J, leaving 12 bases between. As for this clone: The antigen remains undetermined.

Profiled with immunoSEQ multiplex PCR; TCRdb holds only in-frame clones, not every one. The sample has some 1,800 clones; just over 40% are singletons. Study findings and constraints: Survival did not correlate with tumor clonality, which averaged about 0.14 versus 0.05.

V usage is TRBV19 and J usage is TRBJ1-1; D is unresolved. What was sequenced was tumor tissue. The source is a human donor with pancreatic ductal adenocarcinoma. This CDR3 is CASSRRRAYTEAFF. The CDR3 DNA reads TGTGCCAGTAGTAGGCGCCGGGCATACACTGAAGCTTTCTTT.